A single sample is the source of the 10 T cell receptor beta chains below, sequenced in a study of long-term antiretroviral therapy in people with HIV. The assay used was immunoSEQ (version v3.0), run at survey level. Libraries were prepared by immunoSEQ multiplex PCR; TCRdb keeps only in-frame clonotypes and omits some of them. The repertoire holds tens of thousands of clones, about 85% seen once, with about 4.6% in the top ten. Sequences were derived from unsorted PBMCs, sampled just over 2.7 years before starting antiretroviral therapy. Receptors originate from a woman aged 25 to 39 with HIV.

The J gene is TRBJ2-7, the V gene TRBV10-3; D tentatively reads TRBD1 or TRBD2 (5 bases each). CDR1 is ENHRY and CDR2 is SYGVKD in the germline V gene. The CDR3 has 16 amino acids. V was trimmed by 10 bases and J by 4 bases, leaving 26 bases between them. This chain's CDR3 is CATLTSSGAAAYEQYF. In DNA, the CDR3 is TGTGCCACCCTAACTTCTTCCGGGGCCGCTGCGTACGAGCAGTACTTC.

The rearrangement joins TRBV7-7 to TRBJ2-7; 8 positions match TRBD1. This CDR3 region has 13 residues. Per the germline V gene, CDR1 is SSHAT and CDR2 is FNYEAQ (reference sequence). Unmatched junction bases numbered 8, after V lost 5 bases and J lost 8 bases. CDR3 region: CASSLDREGKQYF. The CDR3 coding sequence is TGTGCCAGCAGCCTGGACAGGGAAGGGAAGCAGTACTTC.

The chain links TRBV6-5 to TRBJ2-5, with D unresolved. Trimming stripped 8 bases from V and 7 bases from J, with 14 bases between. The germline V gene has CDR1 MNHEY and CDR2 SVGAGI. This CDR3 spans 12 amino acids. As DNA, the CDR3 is TGTGCCAGCTGCCGCTGGTATTGGACCCAGTACTTC. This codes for CASCRWYWTQYF.

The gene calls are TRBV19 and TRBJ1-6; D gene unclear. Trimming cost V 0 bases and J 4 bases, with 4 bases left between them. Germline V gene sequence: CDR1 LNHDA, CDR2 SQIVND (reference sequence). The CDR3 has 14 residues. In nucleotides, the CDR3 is TGTGCCAGTAGTATAGACAGTTATAATTCACCCCTCCACTTT. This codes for CASSIDSYNSPLHF.

The CDR3 reads CASSQATGGNYNSPLHF. CDR3 coding DNA: TGTGCCAGCAGCCAAGCCACAGGGGGGAATTATAATTCACCCCTCCACTTT. V usage is TRBV4-2 and J usage is TRBJ1-6, with 8 nucleotides matching TRBD1. Looked up from germline, CDR1 is LGHNA and CDR2 is YNFKEQ. The CDR3 length is 17 residues. J was trimmed by 4 bases and V by 1 base; bases with no gene match: 6.

CDR3 sequence reads: CASSYRGGPRFF. The CDR3 DNA reads as TGTGCCAGCAGCTACAGGGGAGGCCCGCGGTTCTTC. The chain recombines TRBV6-5 with TRBJ2-1; D possibly corresponds to TRBD1 (7 bases). The CDR3 consists of 12 residues. CDR1 and CDR2 from the germline V gene are MNHEY and SVGAGI. The ends were cut back, 6 bases at V and 15 bases at J, with 18 bases in the middle.

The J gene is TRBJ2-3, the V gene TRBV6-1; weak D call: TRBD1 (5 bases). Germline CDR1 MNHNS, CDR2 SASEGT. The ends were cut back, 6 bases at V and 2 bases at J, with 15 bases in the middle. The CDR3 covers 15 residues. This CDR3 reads CASRTLGGATDTQYF. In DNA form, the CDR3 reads TGTGCCAGCAGAACCCTTGGTGGGGCCACAGATACGCAGTATTTT.

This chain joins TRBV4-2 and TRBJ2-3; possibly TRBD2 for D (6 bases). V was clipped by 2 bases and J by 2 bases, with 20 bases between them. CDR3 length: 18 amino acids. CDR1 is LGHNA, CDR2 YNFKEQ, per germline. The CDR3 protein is CASSQRSLATGSTDTQYF. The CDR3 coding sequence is TGTGCCAGCAGCCAACGATCACTAGCAACCGGTTCCACAGATACGCAGTATTTT.

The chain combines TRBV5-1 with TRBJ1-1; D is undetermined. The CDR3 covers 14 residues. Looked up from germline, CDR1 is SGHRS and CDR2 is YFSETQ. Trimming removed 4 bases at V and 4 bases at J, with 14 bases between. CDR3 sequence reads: CASSPGLSRTEAFF. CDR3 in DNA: TGCGCCAGCAGCCCGGGATTATCCCGCACTGAAGCTTTCTTT.

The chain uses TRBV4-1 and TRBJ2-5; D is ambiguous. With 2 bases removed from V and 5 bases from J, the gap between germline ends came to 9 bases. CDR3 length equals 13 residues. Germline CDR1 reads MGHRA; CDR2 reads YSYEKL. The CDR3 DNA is TGCGCCAGCAGCCAATTCTTCGCCGAGACCCAGTACTTC. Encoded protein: CASSQFFAETQYF.